This T cell receptor (beta chain) was identified during a study of OX40 agonist ivuxolimab in advanced cancers. The table came from immunoSEQ multiplex PCR; TCRdb's copy has only in-frame clones and leaves some out. The sample gives about 64,000 clones, around 90% of which show up once; about 1.3% is in the top ten. This CDR3 is built from 15 residues. The germline V gene encodes CDR1 MNHEY and CDR2 SMNVEV (reference sequence). With 8 bases removed from V and 4 bases from J, the gap between germline ends came to 18 bases. General study results and limits: Relatively little clonal expansion, among the lowest observed, appeared in partial responders at 0.1-3.0 mg/kg. At doses 0.1 to 3.0 mg/kg, CD4+ and CD8+ clones expanded.

This clone appeared once. Its specificity is not known. The chain joins TRBV27 to TRBJ1-5, with D unclear. This specimen consisted of CD4+ or CD8+ T cells sorted from blood, obtained in a trial of the OX40 agonist ivuxolimab. The source is an adult with an advanced solid tumor such as melanoma, head and neck, liver or kidney cancer. The CDR3 nucleotides are TGTGCCAGCCGAAAGACCGGACTTAGAAATCAGCCCCAGCATTTT. It yields the protein CASRKTGLRNQPQHF.